The 11 T cell receptor beta chains below come from one sample, sequenced in a study of T-cell memory formation after mild COVID-19. TCRdb used MiXCR to reprocess the 5' RACE reads, holding one entry per CDR3 protein. This repertoire shows 380,000 or so distinct CDR3 sequences, roughly 13% found once; its top ten account for about 20%. Specimen: PBMCs or a T cell subset sorted from them (not recorded which). Receptors were obtained from a man between 18 and 29 years old who had mild COVID-19 (a few samples of this study predate the infection). Cell type and time point are not known.

The V and J genes are TRBV4-1 and TRBJ2-1; no clear D. The germline V gene has CDR1 MGHRA and CDR2 YSYEKL. The CDR3 runs to 12 residues. V shed 9 bases and J shed 7 bases, with 13 bases lying between them. DNA of the CDR3: TGCGCCAGTCTGGGCAACGGGAATGAGCAGTTCTTC. It translates to CASLGNGNEQFF.

This clonotype was counted at least ten times. The rearrangement uses TRBV7-8 and TRBJ2-2, with unresolved D. In germline, CDR1 is SGHVS, CDR2 FQNEAQ. V lost 3 bases, J lost 2 bases, and 10 bases lay in between. The CDR3 consists of 15 residues. CDR3 in amino acids: CASSLRGGNTGELFF. The CDR3 coding sequence is TGTGCCAGCAGCTTGAGAGGCGGCAACACCGGGGAGCTGTTTTTT. Supplemented by reference TRBV7-8 and TRBJ2-2, the full variable domain reads GAGVSQSPRYKVAKRGQDVALRCDPISGHVSLFWYQQALGQGPEFLTYFQNEAQLDKSGLPSDRFFAERPEGSVSTLKIQRTQQEDSAVYLCASSLRGGNTGELFFGEGSRLTVL.

This clonotype was observed a few times. This sequence joins TRBV6-5 and TRBJ1-6; possibly TRBD1 for D (5 bases). CDR1 and CDR2 (germline): MNHEY, SVGAGI. The CDR3 runs to 13 residues. Trimming cost V 7 bases and J 7 bases, with 11 bases left between them. CDR3 nucleotide sequence: TGTGCCAGCAAAGACAGTCGGAATTCACCCCTCCACTTT. Its translation: CASKDSRNSPLHF.

The chain combines TRBV7-9 with TRBJ1-4, with D unclear. In germline, CDR1 is SEHNR, CDR2 FQNEAQ (reference sequence). Trimming took 5 bases from V and 7 from J, leaving 11 bases between them. This CDR3 spans 13 amino acids. For the CDR3, the DNA is TGTGCCAGCAGCCTCGCGGGTAGTGAAAAACTGTTTTTT. Amino acids: CASSLAGSEKLFF.

V usage is TRBV12-3 or TRBV12-4 and J usage is TRBJ2-3; D is possibly TRBD2 (5 bases). V lost 8 bases and J lost 4, with 16 bases in between. There are 14 residues in the CDR3. The CDR3: CASVFSGGADTQYF. The CDR3 bases are TGTGCCAGCGTATTCTCTGGAGGAGCAGATACGCAGTATTTT.

This clonotype has just a few counts. V and J are TRBV10-3 and TRBJ2-1, with 9 nucleotides matching TRBD2. Germline trimming cut 7 bases from V and 8 bases from J; bases unmatched to any gene: 9. Germline lookup yields CDR1 ENHRY and CDR2 SYGVKD. The CDR3 length is 14 residues. Written as DNA, the CDR3 is TGTGCCATCATGGAACTAGCGGGCGGGGATGAGCAGTTCTTC. It encodes CAIMELAGGDEQFF.

The rearrangement links TRBV19 to TRBJ1-1; D perhaps matches TRBD1 (5 bases). Trimming removed 6 bases from V and 0 bases from J, with 8 bases in between. There are 13 residues in the CDR3. The germline gives CDR1 LNHDA, CDR2 SQIVND (reference sequence). CDR3 nucleotide sequence: TGTGCCAGTAGAAGACAGTTGAACACTGAAGCTTTCTTT. Amino acid sequence: CASRRQLNTEAFF. The full variable domain, completed using reference TRBV19 and TRBJ1-1, is DGGITQSPKYLFRKEGQNVTLSCEQNLNHDAMYWYRQDPGQGLRLIYYSQIVNDFQKGDIAEGYSVSREKKESFPLTVTSAQKNPTAFYLCASRRQLNTEAFFGQGTRLTVV.

In this sample, this clonotype turned up once. The DNA of the CDR3 is TGTGCCAGCAGGAACTGGGAGCTCAATGAGCAGTTCTTC. It encodes CASRNWELNEQFF. The genes are TRBV6-5 and TRBJ2-1; maybe TRBD2 (5 bases). This CDR3 comprises 13 residues. V gave up 6 bases and J gave up 6 bases, with 12 bases separating them. Per the germline V gene, CDR1 is MNHEY and CDR2 is SVGAGI.

In regard to this clonotype: The limits of the CDR3 on the DNA are not certain, so only TCRdb's listed CDR3 is given. The V gene is TRBV19, the J gene TRBJ1-1; the DNA was not used to check the table's D call, TRBD1. The CDR3 is 16 amino acids in total, end residues counted. CDR1 is LNHDA and CDR2 is SQIVND in the germline V gene (reference sequence). The chain's CDR3 is CASSWTFGPGNTEAFF.

This clonotype was counted a few times. This chain uses TRBV20-1 with TRBJ2-5, with TRBD2 matching over 9 bases. The CDR3 is made up of 17 amino acids. J was trimmed by 5 bases and V by 0 bases; bases with no gene match: 13. Germline CDR1 is DFQATT and CDR2 is SNEGSKA (reference sequence). CDR3 sequence reads: CSARDSSGASWRETQYF. The CDR3 bases are TGCAGTGCTAGAGATTCTAGCGGGGCCTCGTGGAGGGAGACCCAGTACTTC.

This clonotype was counted at least ten times. This chain uses TRBV24-1 with TRBJ2-1, with unresolved D. Germline V CDR1 and CDR2: KGHDR, SFDVKD. The ends were cut back, 3 bases at V and 6 bases at J, with 11 bases in the middle. CDR3 length: 14 residues. The CDR3 sequence is CATSDTRSGNEQFF. CDR3 DNA sequence: TGTGCCACCAGTGATACCAGGTCGGGCAATGAGCAGTTCTTC.